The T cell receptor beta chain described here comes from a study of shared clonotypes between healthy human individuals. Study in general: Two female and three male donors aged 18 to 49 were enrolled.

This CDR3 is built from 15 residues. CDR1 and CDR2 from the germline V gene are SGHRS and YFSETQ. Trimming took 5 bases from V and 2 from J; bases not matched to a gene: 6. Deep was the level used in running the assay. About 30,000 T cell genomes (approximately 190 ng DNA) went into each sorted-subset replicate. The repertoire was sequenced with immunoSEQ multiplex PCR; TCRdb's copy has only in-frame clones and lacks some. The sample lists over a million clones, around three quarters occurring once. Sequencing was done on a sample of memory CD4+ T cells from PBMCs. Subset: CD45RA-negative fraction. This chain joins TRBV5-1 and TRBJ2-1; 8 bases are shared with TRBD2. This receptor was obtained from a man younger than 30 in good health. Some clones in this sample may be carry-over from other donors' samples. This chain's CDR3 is CASSVGRVAYNEQFF. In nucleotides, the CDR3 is TGCGCCAGCAGTGTCGGGAGGGTCGCCTACAATGAGCAGTTCTTC.